This is a list of T cell receptor beta chains from one sample in a study of radiotherapy plus CTLA-4 blockade in lung cancer. This table comes from immunoSEQ multiplex PCR, and its TCRdb copy is limited to in-frame clones, with some not included. The sample has some 41,000 clones, 60% to 70% seen once. The source was peripheral blood, collected from a patient treated with radiotherapy plus ipilimumab. These receptors all stem from a human donor with non-small cell lung cancer who had a partial response to radiotherapy plus ipilimumab. The CDR3 runs from the conserved cysteine through the conserved F or W. The D gene is left open where the match is weak. The size field is filled for only some rows; it gives once, few, many or a size class.

v_call	d_call	j_call	cdr3_length	clone_size	cdr3_aa	cdr3_nt
TRBV6-1	NA	TRBJ2-4	14	NA	CASSEGQIVNIQYF	TGTGCCAGCAGTGAAGGGCAGATTGTTAACATTCAGTACTTC
TRBV2	NA	TRBJ2-1	14	NA	CASSQTGSYNEQFF	TGTGCCAGCAGTCAAACAGGGAGCTACAATGAGCAGTTCTTC
TRBV30	NA	TRBJ1-5	14	few	CAWSVRGGRGPQHF	TGTGCCTGGAGTGTACGGGGAGGGAGGGGGCCCCAGCATTTT
TRBV27	NA	TRBJ1-1	15	NA	CASLPLRTGNTEAFF	TGTGCCAGCCTCCCTTTACGCACAGGGAACACTGAAGCTTTCTTT
TRBV28	TRBD2	TRBJ2-2	16	NA	CASIPRAGVNTGELFF	TGTGCCAGCATCCCCCGGGCGGGAGTGAACACCGGGGAGCTGTTTTTT
TRBV13	TRBD2	TRBJ2-5	16	NA	CASSLGHLADGGTQYF	TGTGCCAGCAGTCTGGGCCACCTAGCGGACGGGGGGACCCAGTACTTC
TRBV7-2	NA	TRBJ2-2	15	NA	CASSLVLGAGGELFF	TGTGCCAGCAGCTTAGTGTTGGGGGCGGGCGGGGAGCTGTTTTTT
TRBV2	NA	TRBJ2-7	13	NA	CASSVPVSYEQYF	TGTGCCAGCAGTGTTCCAGTCTCCTACGAGCAGTACTTC
TRBV7-9	NA	TRBJ2-7	14	NA	CASSLLGGSYEQYF	TGTGCCAGCAGCCTCCTAGGGGGATCCTACGAGCAGTACTTC
TRBV2	NA	TRBJ1-2	12	medium-sized	CASSERGNGYTF	TGTGCCAGCAGTGAGAGAGGGAATGGCTACACCTTC
TRBV6-5	TRBD1	TRBJ2-7	15	NA	CASSSPGQGVYEQYF	TGTGCCAGCAGTTCCCCGGGACAGGGGGTTTACGAGCAGTACTTC
TRBV2	NA	TRBJ2-1	11	NA	CASSESPVKFF	TGTGCCAGCAGTGAAAGCCCTGTCAAGTTCTTC
TRBV19	NA	TRBJ1-1	14	NA	CASSLRGGRTEAFF	TGTGCCAGTAGCCTACGGGGAGGGAGAACTGAAGCTTTCTTT
TRBV19	TRBD1	TRBJ1-4	14	NA	CASTSGGIGEKLFF	TGTGCCAGTACCTCAGGGGGTATTGGGGAAAAACTGTTTTTT
TRBV9	NA	TRBJ2-3	15	NA	CASSVWSGSTDTQYF	TGTGCCAGCAGCGTATGGAGCGGTAGCACAGATACGCAGTATTTT
TRBV15	TRBD1	TRBJ1-2	15	NA	CATSSWAGGEDGYTF	TGTGCCACCAGCAGTTGGGCAGGGGGCGAAGATGGCTACACCTTC
TRBV13	NA	TRBJ2-5	14	NA	CASSSLALQETQYF	TGTGCCAGCAGCTCCCTAGCGCTTCAAGAGACCCAGTACTTC
TRBV7-2	TRBD1	TRBJ2-3	15	many	CASSLGQGGTDTQYF	TGTGCCAGCAGCTTGGGACAGGGGGGCACAGATACGCAGTATTTT
TRBV10-2	NA	TRBJ2-5	13	NA	CASSEGQRETQYF	TGCGCCAGCAGTGAAGGACAACGGGAGACCCAGTACTTC
TRBV2	NA	TRBJ2-7	15	NA	CASSDVRQGSYEQYF	TGTGCCAGCAGTGACGTGCGGCAGGGTTCTTACGAGCAGTACTTC
TRBV7-8	TRBD1	TRBJ2-5	16	few	CASSLMEGGGSETQYF	TGTGCCAGCAGCTTGATGGAAGGGGGCGGTTCGGAGACCCAGTACTTC
TRBV7-3	NA	TRBJ2-3	15	few	CASSLGGWGTDTQYF	TGTGCCAGCAGCTTGGGGGGATGGGGCACAGATACGCAGTATTTT
TRBV7-2	TRBD2	TRBJ2-5	15	once	CASSFQRGVGETQYF	TGTGCCAGCAGCTTTCAGCGGGGGGTTGGAGAGACCCAGTACTTC
TRBV2	TRBD2	TRBJ2-3	17	NA	CASNPPPGLAGPDTQYF	TGTGCCAGCAACCCACCTCCGGGACTAGCGGGGCCAGATACGCAGTATTTT
TRBV18	TRBD1	TRBJ1-2	15	NA	CASSPQGASGYGYTF	TGTGCCAGCTCACCACAGGGGGCGTCCGGCTATGGCTACACCTTC
TRBV20-1	NA	TRBJ2-7	10	NA	CSAADREQYF	TGCAGTGCTGCCGACAGGGAGCAGTACTTC
TRBV27	NA	TRBJ1-4	17	NA	CASSLFSGRTTNEKLFF	TGTGCCAGCAGTTTATTCTCAGGGCGTACAACTAATGAAAAACTGTTTTTT
TRBV30	NA	TRBJ1-6	15	NA	CAWSGVTGKNSPLHF	TGTGCCTGGAGTGGCGTTACAGGGAAGAATTCACCCCTCCACTTT
TRBV5-1	TRBD1	TRBJ1-4	16	few	CASSPGTAPSLEKLFF	TGCGCCAGCAGCCCCGGGACAGCCCCCAGCCTTGAAAAACTGTTTTTT